The source of this T cell receptor beta chain is a study of blood T cells in healthy people across ages. A J-beta primer mix and a sample-barcoded 5' primer were used in a second PCR of about 6 to 12 cycles. TCRdb reanalysed the 5' RACE reads using MiXCR and keeps one entry per CDR3 protein. The sample contains 760,000 or so distinct CDR3 sequences, around 25% of which appear only once. CDR3 length equals 13 residues. Germline CDR1 reads SEHNR; CDR2 reads FQNEAQ (reference sequence). Trimming shortened V by 11 bases and J by 3 bases, and 16 bases separated the two germline ends. PBMCs, at least 6.5 million per sample, were isolated. This clonotype appeared a few times. These sequences were also reported in another study, on T cells of mothers and their children. That paper notes: Every mother supplied over 8.5 million TCR beta CDR3 reads and every child approximately 2.8 million.

This sequence originates from a boy between 5 and 17 years old in good health. The chain has TRBV7-9 and TRBJ2-5; the D gene is possibly TRBD2 (6 bases). The specimen was blood. Here the CDR3 DNA reads TGTGCCGCGAGTACTAGCTTAGAAGAGACCCAGTACTTC. The encoded protein is CAASTSLEETQYF.